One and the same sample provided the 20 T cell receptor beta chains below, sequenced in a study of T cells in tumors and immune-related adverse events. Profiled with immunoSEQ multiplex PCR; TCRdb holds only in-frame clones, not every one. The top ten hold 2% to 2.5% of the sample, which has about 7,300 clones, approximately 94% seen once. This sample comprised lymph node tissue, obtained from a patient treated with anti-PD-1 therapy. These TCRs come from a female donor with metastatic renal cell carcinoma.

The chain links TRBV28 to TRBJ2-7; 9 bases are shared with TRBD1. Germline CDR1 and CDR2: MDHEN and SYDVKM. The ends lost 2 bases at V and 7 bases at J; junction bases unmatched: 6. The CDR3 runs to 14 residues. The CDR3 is CASSLRDRVGEQYF. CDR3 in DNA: TGTGCCAGCAGTTTAAGGGACAGGGTCGGGGAGCAGTACTTC.

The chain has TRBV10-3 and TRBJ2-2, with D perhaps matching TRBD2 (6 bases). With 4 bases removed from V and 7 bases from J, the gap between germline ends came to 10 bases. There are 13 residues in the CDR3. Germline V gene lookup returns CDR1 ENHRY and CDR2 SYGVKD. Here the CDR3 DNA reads TGTGCCATCAGTGTCGGGAGTTTCGGGGAGCTGTTTTTT. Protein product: CAISVGSFGELFF.

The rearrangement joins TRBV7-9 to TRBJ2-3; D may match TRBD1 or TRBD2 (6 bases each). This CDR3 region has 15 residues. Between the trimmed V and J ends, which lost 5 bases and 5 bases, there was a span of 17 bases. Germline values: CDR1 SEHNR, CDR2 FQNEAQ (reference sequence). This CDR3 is CASSPSLGGGDTQYF. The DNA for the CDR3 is TGTGCCAGCAGCCCAAGTTTAGGGGGAGGAGATACGCAGTATTTT. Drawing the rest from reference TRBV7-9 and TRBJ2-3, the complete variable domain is DTGVSQNPRHKITKRGQNVTFRCDPISEHNRLYWYRQTLGQGPEFLTYFQNEAQLEKSRLLSDRFSAERPKGSFSTLEIQRTEQGDSAMYLCASSPSLGGGDTQYFGPGTRLTVL.

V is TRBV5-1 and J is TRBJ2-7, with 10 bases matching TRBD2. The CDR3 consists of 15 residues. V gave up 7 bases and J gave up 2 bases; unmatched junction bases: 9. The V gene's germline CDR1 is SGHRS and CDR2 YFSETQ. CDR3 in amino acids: CASRTRTSGTYEQYF. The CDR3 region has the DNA TGCGCCAGCCGTACAAGGACTAGCGGTACCTACGAGCAGTACTTC.

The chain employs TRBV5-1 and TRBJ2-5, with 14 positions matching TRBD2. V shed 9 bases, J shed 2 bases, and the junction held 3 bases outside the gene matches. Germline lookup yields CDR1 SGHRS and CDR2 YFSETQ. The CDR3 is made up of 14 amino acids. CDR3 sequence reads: CATGLAGGQETQYF. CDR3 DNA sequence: TGCGCCACCGGACTAGCGGGGGGTCAAGAGACCCAGTACTTC.

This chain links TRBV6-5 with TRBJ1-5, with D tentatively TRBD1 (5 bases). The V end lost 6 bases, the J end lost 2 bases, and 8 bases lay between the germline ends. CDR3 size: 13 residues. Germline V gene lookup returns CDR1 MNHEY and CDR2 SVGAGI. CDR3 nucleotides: TGTGCCAGCAGGGCGACAGGCAATCAGCCCCAGCATTTT. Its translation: CASRATGNQPQHF.

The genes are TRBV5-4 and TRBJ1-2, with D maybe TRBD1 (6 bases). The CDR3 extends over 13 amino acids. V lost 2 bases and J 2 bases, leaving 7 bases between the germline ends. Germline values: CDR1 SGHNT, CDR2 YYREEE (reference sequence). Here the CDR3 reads CASSFQGNYGYTF. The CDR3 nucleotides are TGTGCCAGCAGCTTCCAGGGGAACTATGGCTACACCTTC. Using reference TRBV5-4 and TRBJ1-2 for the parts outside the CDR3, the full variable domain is ETGVTQSPTHLIKTRGQQVTLRCSSQSGHNTVSWYQQALGQGPQFIFQYYREEENGRGNFPPRFSGLQFPNYSSELNVNALELDDSALYLCASSFQGNYGYTFGSGTRLTVV.

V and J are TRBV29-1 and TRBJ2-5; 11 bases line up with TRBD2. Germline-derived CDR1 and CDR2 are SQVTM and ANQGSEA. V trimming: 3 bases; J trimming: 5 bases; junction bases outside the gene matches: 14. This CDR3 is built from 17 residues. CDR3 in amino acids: CSVDRVLSGGAGETQYF. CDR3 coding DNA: TGCAGCGTTGATCGGGTGCTTAGCGGGGGGGCCGGGGAGACCCAGTACTTC. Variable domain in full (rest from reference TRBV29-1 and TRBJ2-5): SAVISQKPSRDICQRGTSLTIQCQVDSQVTMMFWYRQQPGQSLTLIATANQGSEATYESGFVIDKFPISRPNLTFSTLTVSNMSPEDSSIYLCSVDRVLSGGAGETQYFGPGTRLLVL.

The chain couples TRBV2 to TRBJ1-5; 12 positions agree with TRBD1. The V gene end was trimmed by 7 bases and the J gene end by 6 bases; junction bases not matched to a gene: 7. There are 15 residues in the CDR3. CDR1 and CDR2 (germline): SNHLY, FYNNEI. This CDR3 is CASNRDRGLSQPQHF. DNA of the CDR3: TGTGCCAGCAACCGGGACAGGGGGCTTAGTCAGCCCCAGCATTTT. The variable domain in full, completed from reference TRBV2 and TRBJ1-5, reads EPEVTQTPSHQVTQMGQEVILRCVPISNHLYFYWYRQILGQKVEFLVSFYNNEISEKSEIFDDQFSVERPDGSNFTLKIRSTKLEDSAMYFCASNRDRGLSQPQHFGDGTRLSIL.

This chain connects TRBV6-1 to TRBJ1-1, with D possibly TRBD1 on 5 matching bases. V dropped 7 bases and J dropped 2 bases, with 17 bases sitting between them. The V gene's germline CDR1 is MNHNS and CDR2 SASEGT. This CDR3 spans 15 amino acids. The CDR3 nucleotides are TGTGCCAGCACCAGGGACCCCAGTATTAACACTGAAGCTTTCTTT. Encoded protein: CASTRDPSINTEAFF.

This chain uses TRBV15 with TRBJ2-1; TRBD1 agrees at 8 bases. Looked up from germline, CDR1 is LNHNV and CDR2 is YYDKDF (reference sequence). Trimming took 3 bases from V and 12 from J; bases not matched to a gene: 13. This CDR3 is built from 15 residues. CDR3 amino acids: CATSRFVEGTGGQFF. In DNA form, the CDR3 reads TGTGCCACCAGCAGGTTTGTCGAAGGGACAGGAGGGCAGTTCTTC.

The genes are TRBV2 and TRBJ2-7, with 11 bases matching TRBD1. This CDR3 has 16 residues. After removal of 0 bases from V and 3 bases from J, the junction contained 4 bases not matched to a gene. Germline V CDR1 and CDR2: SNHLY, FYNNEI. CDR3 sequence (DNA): TGTGCCAGCAGTGAAGCGGGACAGGGGGAGGACTACGAGCAGTACTTC. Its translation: CASSEAGQGEDYEQYF.

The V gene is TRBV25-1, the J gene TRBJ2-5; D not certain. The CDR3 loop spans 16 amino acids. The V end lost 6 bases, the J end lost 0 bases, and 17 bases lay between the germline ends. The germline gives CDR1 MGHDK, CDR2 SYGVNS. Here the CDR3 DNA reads TGTGCCAGCAGCCAATCAGGTATCTTGTACCAAGAGACCCAGTACTTC. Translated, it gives CASSQSGILYQETQYF.

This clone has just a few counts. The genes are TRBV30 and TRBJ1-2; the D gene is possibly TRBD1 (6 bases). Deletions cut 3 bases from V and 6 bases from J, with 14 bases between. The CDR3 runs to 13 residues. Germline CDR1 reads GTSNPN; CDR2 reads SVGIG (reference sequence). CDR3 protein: CAWRVTGTHGYTF. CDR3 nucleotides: TGTGCCTGGAGGGTAACAGGGACCCATGGCTACACCTTC.

CDR3 amino acids: CASSRDRGHFGYTF. CDR3 nucleotides: TGTGCCAGCAGCCGGGACAGGGGGCATTTTGGCTACACCTTC. The rearrangement links TRBV6-5 to TRBJ1-2, with 12 bases matching TRBD1. Germline CDR1 MNHEY, CDR2 SVGAGI. CDR3 length: 14 amino acids. The J segment lost 7 bases and the V segment lost 6 bases, leaving 6 bases of the junction unmatched.

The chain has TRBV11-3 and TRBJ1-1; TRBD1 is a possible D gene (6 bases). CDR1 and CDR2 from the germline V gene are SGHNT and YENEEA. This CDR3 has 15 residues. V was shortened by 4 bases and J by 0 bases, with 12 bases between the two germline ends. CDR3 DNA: TGTGCCAGCAGCTCAGCGGGACACCTGAACACTGAAGCTTTCTTT. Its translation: CASSSAGHLNTEAFF. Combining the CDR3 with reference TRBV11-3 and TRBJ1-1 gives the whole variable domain EAGVVQSPRYKIIEKKQPVAFWCNPISGHNTLYWYLQNLGQGPELLIRYENEEAVDDSQLPKDRFSAERLKGVDSTLKIQPAELGDSAVYLCASSSAGHLNTEAFFGQGTRLTVV.

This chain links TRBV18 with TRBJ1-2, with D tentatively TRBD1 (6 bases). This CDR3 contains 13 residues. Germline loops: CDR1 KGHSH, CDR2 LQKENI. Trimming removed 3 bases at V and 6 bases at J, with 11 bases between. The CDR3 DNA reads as TGTGCCAGCTCACCCCAGGGGAGTGATGGCTACACCTTC. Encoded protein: CASSPQGSDGYTF.

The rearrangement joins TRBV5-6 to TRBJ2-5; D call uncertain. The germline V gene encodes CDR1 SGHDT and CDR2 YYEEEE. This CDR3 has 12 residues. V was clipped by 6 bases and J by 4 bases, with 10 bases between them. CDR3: CASTRPGETQYF. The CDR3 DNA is TGTGCCAGCACTAGACCGGGAGAGACCCAGTACTTC. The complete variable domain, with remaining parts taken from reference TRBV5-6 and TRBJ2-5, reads DAGVTQSPTHLIKTRGQQVTLRCSPKSGHDTVSWYQQALGQGPQFIFQYYEEEERQRGNFPDRFSGHQFPNYSSELNVNALLLGDSALYLCASTRPGETQYFGPGTRLLVL.

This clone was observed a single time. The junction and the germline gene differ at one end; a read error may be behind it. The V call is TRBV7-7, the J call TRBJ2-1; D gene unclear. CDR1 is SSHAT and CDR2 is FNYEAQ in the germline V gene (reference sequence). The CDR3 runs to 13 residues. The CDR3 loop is CASSTGPYNEQFF. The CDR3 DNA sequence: TGTGCTAGCAGCACCGGCCCCTACAATGAGCAGTTCTTC.

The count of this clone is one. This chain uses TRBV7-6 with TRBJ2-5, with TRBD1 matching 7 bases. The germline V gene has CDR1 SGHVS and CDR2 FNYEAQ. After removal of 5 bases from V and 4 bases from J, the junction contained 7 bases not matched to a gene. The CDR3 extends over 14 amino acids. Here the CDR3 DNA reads TGTGCCAGCAGCCCGGGGACAGTCCGAGAGACCCAGTACTTC. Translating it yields CASSPGTVRETQYF.